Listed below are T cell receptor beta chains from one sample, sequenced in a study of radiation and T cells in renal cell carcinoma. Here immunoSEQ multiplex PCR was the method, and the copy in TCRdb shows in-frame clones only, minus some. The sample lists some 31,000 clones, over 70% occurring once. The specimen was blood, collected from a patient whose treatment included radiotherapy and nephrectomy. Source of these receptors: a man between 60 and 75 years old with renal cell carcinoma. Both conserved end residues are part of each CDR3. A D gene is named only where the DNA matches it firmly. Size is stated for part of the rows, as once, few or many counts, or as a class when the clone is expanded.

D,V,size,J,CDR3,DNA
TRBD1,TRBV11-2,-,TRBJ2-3,CASSYRQGSTDTQYF,TGTGCCAGCAGCTACCGACAGGGAAGCACAGATACGCAGTATTTT
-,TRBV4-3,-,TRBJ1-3,CASSQERIGSLGSGNTIYF,TGCGCCAGCAGCCAAGAAAGGATTGGGTCACTTGGCTCTGGAAACACCATATATTTT
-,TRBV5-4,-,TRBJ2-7,CASSLSRASFEQYF,TGTGCCAGCAGCTTGAGCAGGGCGTCTTTCGAGCAGTACTTC
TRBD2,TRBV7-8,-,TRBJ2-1,CASSFGLAGIDEQFF,TGTGCCAGCAGCTTCGGACTAGCGGGAATCGATGAGCAGTTCTTC
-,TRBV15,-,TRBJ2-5,CATSRDQGTQYF,TGTGCCACCAGCAGAGATCAAGGGACCCAGTACTTC
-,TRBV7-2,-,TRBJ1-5,CASSTRVNQPQHF,TGTGCCAGCAGCACAAGAGTCAATCAGCCCCAGCATTTT
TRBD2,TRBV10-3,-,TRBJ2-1,CAIREPGLAASNEQFF,TGTGCCATCAGGGAACCGGGACTAGCGGCTTCTAATGAGCAGTTCTTC
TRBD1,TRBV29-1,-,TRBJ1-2,CSISGTGSFGYTF,TGCAGCATATCCGGGACAGGGAGCTTCGGCTACACCTTC
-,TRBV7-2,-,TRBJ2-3,CASSRDSGTDTQYF,TGTGCCAGCAGCCGGGACTCCGGGACAGATACGCAGTATTTT
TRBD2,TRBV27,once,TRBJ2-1,CASSLFGGRVNEQFF,TGTGCCAGCAGTTTATTTGGCGGGAGGGTTAATGAGCAGTTCTTC
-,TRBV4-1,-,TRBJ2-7,CASSQDVGEDYEQYF,TGCGCCAGCAGCCAAGATGTGGGAGAGGACTACGAGCAGTACTTC
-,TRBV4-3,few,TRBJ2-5,CASSQGVLWREERQETQYF,TGCGCCAGCAGCCAAGGCGTTTTATGGAGGGAGGAACGGCAAGAGACCCAGTACTTC
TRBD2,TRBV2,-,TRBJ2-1,CASNYGTSLNEQFF,TGTGCCAGCAACTACGGGACTAGTCTCAATGAGCAGTTCTTC
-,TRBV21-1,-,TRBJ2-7,CASSKPPGGTGLHEQYF,TGTGCCAGCAGCAAACCCCCCGGGGGGACAGGGCTTCACGAGCAGTACTTC
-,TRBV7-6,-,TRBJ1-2,CASSRGAEYGYTF,TGTGCCAGCAGCCGGGGCGCTGAATATGGCTACACCTTC
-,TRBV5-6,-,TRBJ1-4,CASSLGRINEKLFF,TGTGCCAGCAGCTTGGGACGGATTAATGAAAAACTGTTTTTT
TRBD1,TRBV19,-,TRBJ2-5,CASSKPGQGQETQYF,TGTGCCAGTAGTAAGCCGGGACAGGGACAAGAGACCCAGTACTTC